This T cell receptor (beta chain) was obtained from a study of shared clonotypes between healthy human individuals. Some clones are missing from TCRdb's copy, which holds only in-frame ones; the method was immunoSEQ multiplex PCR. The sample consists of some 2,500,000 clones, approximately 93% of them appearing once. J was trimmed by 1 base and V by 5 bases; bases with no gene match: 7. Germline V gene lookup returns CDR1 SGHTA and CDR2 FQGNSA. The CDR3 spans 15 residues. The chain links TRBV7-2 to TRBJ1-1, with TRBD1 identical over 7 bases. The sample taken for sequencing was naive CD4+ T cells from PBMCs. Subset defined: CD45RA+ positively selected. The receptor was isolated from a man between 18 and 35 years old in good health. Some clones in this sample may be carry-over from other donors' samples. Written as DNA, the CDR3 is TGTGCCAGCAGCGGGCGGGGGACAGAGAACACTGAAGCTTTCTTT. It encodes CASSGRGTENTEAFF.